This TCR beta chain was captured in a study of blood T cells in healthy people across ages. Study-wide points: Estimates based on one million T cells were treated as lower bounds.

As to this clonotype: Its antigen is currently unknown.

The germline V and J ends were trimmed by 6 bases and 0 bases, with 16 bases remaining between them. Germline-derived CDR1 and CDR2 are DFQATT and SNEGSKA (reference sequence). This CDR3 region has 15 residues. Individuals who donated were healthy Caucasians from Russia aged about 6 to 100. Alongside a J-beta primer mix, a sample-barcoded 5' primer served in a second PCR lasting 7 to 11 cycles. One entry per CDR3 protein results from TCRdb running MiXCR on the 5' RACE reads. The sample lists some 1.8 million distinct CDR3 sequences; 30% to 40% were seen once. The sequencing input was blood. The source is a human donor in good health. The V call is TRBV20-1, the J call TRBJ2-3, with D possibly matching TRBD1 (5 bases). As DNA, the CDR3 is TGCAGTGCGAGATCAGGGTCTTATAGCACAGATACGCAGTATTTT. Translated, it gives CSARSGSYSTDTQYF.